This T cell receptor (beta chain) was captured by sequencing in a study of blood T cell repertoires in COVID-19. Source study methods: Researchers report that nucleated cell counts were estimated from reference gene primer amplification. Profiled with immunoSEQ multiplex PCR; TCRdb holds only in-frame clones, not every one. The V and J calls and clone size were taken over from that table, and D and trimming were inferred from the DNA. The sample holds over 150,000 clones, roughly 84% seen once. CDR3 length equals 14 residues. Germline V gene lookup returns CDR1 SGHNT and CDR2 YENEEA. Deletions cut 2 bases from V and 6 bases from J, with 11 bases between.

Sequencing was performed on peripheral blood. This TCR was recovered from a woman in her fifties or sixties with COVID-19, enrolled during active disease. This sequence joins TRBV11-3 and TRBJ2-1; D remains ambiguous. The CDR3 DNA is TGTGCCAGCAGCTTATCCCGTTCGCGCAATGAGCAGTTCTTC. Translated, it gives CASSLSRSRNEQFF.